This TCR beta chain was retrieved from a study of blood T cell repertoires in COVID-19. Study summary: T cells, B-cell-depleted T cells, or PBMCs supplied cDNA or gDNA.

In the authors' workflow: Amplification with reference gene primers provided the estimates of nucleated cell counts. Method: immunoSEQ multiplex PCR; TCRdb's copy keeps in-frame clones and lacks some. That table gives V, J and clone size, and the DNA gave D and trimming. The sample contains 200,000 to 250,000 clones, 70% to 85% of which appear only once. Trimming removed 3 bases at V and 7 bases at J, with 10 bases between. Germline CDR1 and CDR2: SNHLY and FYNNEI. This CDR3 contains 13 residues. The chain employs TRBV2 and TRBJ1-5; D remains ambiguous. The sample taken for sequencing was peripheral blood. The receptor's source is a human donor in a cohort sampled during active COVID-19. The CDR3 DNA sequence: TGTGCCAGCAGTGAGTCGCGGGCCCAGCCCCAGCATTTT. Its protein product is CASSESRAQPQHF.